Presented here are 14 T cell receptor beta chains from one specimen sequenced in a study of OX40 agonist ivuxolimab in advanced cancers. TCRdb's table, derived via immunoSEQ multiplex PCR, lists solely in-frame clones and lacks some. Found here are 50,000 to 55,000 clones, around four fifths of them singletons; the top ten hold roughly 0.69%. The starting material was CD4+ or CD8+ T cells sorted from blood, obtained in a trial of the OX40 agonist ivuxolimab. The receptors come from an adult with an advanced solid tumor such as melanoma, head and neck, liver or kidney cancer.

The chain combines TRBV5-1 with TRBJ1-1; TRBD1 is a possible D gene (5 bases). This CDR3 contains 14 residues. CDR1 and CDR2 from the germline V gene are SGHRS and YFSETQ. V lost 3 bases to trimming and J lost 4 bases, with 13 bases between them. The DNA for the CDR3 is TGCGCCAGCAGCTGGGGACGGGAGGGCACTGAAGCTTTCTTT. Protein product: CASSWGREGTEAFF. Based on the CDR3 plus reference TRBV5-1 and TRBJ1-1, the full variable domain is KAGVTQTPRYLIKTRGQQVTLSCSPISGHRSVSWYQQTPGQGLQFLFEYFSETQRNKGNFPGRFSGRQFSNSRSEMNVSTLELGDSALYLCASSWGREGTEAFFGQGTRLTVV.

The V and J genes are TRBV7-9 and TRBJ2-5, with 7 nucleotides matching TRBD1. J lost 5 bases, V lost 6 bases, and 9 bases had no gene match. The CDR3 runs 14 residues. The germline V gene has CDR1 SEHNR and CDR2 FQNEAQ (reference sequence). CDR3 sequence reads: CASSEGASKETQYF. CDR3 sequence (DNA): TGTGCCAGCAGTGAGGGGGCGTCGAAGGAGACCCAGTACTTC.

This clone was detected only a few times. An end of the junction does not agree with germline; a read error may underlie this. This chain joins TRBV5-4 and TRBJ2-3; 8 nucleotides agree with TRBD2. The CDR3 has 18 residues. Germline V gene sequence: CDR1 SGHNT, CDR2 YYREEE (reference sequence). CDR3 region: CASSLPRGGGEYTDTQCF. CDR3 sequence (DNA): TGTGCCAGCAGCCTCCCCCGGGGGGGCGGGGAATACACAGATACGCAGTGTTTT.

This rearrangement joins TRBV7-8 to TRBJ1-5; TRBD1 matches 10 bases. V lost 6 bases and J lost 5; bases outside the gene matches: 16. The CDR3 runs to 18 residues. The germline V gene has CDR1 SGHVS and CDR2 FQNEAQ. CDR3 coding DNA: TGTGCCAGCAGTCCTAGACAGGGGGCCTCATCTGCCGATCAGCCCCAGCATTTT. It codes for CASSPRQGASSADQPQHF.

The V and J genes are TRBV28 and TRBJ1-2, with TRBD1 as a possible D gene (6 bases). This CDR3 has 12 amino acids. The V and J ends lost 6 bases and 11 bases respectively, with 16 bases between them. CDR1 is MDHEN, CDR2 SYDVKM, per germline. CDR3 nucleotides: TGTGCCAGCAGCCTCTCCCAGGGGAGGTACACCTTC. It yields the protein CASSLSQGRYTF.

In this sample, this clone turned up once. The J gene is TRBJ1-4, the V gene TRBV5-1; D is unresolved. V was clipped by 1 base and J by 8 bases, with 15 bases between them. The CDR3 runs 15 residues. Germline CDR1 SGHRS, CDR2 YFSETQ. The CDR3 sequence is CASSLRGGPGEKLFF. DNA of the CDR3: TGCGCCAGCAGCTTGCGGGGAGGCCCCGGAGAAAAACTGTTTTTT.

V gene TRBV7-9 combines with J gene TRBJ1-2; 8 bases agree with TRBD1. Germline CDR1 is SEHNR and CDR2 is FQNEAQ (reference sequence). The CDR3 sequence is 13 residues long. The J segment lost 8 bases and the V segment lost 0 bases, leaving 2 bases of the junction unmatched. The CDR3 sequence is CASSLATGEGYTF. The CDR3 DNA reads as TGTGCCAGCAGCTTAGCGACAGGGGAAGGCTACACCTTC.

This clone was picked up a small number of times. The chain combines TRBV18 with TRBJ2-1, with 8 nucleotides matching TRBD1. Germline loops: CDR1 KGHSH, CDR2 LQKENI. CDR3 size: 16 residues. V was clipped by 6 bases and J by 3 bases; unmatched bases: 10. This CDR3 is CASSLPGQGHYNEQFF. Here the CDR3 DNA reads TGTGCCAGCTCGCTTCCAGGACAGGGCCACTACAATGAGCAGTTCTTC.

The chain employs TRBV7-6 and TRBJ1-6; D gene ambiguous. CDR3 length: 13 residues. V was shortened by 2 bases and J by 7 bases, with 6 bases between the two germline ends. The germline gives CDR1 SGHVS, CDR2 FNYEAQ. The CDR3 bases are TGTGCCAGCAGCTTAAAGGAAAATTCACCCCTCCACTTT. This codes for CASSLKENSPLHF.

The rearrangement joins TRBV5-5 to TRBJ1-6, with D possibly being TRBD1 (6 bases). CDR3 length equals 16 residues. Germline values: CDR1 SGHKS, CDR2 YYEKEE (reference sequence). Trimming stripped 0 bases from V and 8 bases from J, with 15 bases between. CDR3 amino acids: CASSLENREFDSPLHF. The CDR3, as DNA: TGTGCCAGCAGCTTGGAAAACAGGGAGTTTGATTCACCCCTCCACTTT.

The table lists this clone with a few counts. This sequence joins TRBV2 and TRBJ2-3; D not resolved. Trimming stripped 7 bases from V and 1 base from J, with 24 bases between. Germline CDR1 reads SNHLY; CDR2 reads FYNNEI. The CDR3 has 18 residues. As DNA, the CDR3 is TGTGCCAGCAACCCGCAAGGGCGATTAGGTAGGGGCACAGATACGCAGTATTTT. Translated, it gives CASNPQGRLGRGTDTQYF.

Comments on this clone: Other nucleotide sequences in the sample specify the same CDR3. The rearrangement uses TRBV15 and TRBJ2-6; unclear D gene. The V end lost 3 bases, the J end lost 1 base, and 7 bases lay between the germline ends. The V gene's germline CDR1 is LNHNV and CDR2 YYDKDF (reference sequence). CDR3 length: 15 residues. CDR3 region: CATSSDSSGANVLTF. DNA of the CDR3: TGTGCCACCAGCAGCGATTCATCTGGGGCCAACGTCCTGACTTTC.

The chain links TRBV15 to TRBJ1-5; D gene uncertain. Germline values: CDR1 LNHNV, CDR2 YYDKDF (reference sequence). V was pared by 0 bases and J by 7 bases, with 4 bases between. This CDR3 spans 12 amino acids. The CDR3 DNA sequence: TGTGCCACCAGCAGAGACGGGCAGCCCCAGCATTTT. Residues: CATSRDGQPQHF. Combining the CDR3 with reference TRBV15 and TRBJ1-5 gives the whole variable domain DAMVIQNPRYQVTQFGKPVTLSCSQTLNHNVMYWYQQKSSQAPKLLFHYYDKDFNNEADTPDNFQSRRPNTSFCFLDIRSPGLGDTAMYLCATSRDGQPQHFGDGTRLSIL.

This clone was recorded a few times. The V and J genes are TRBV27 and TRBJ2-7; D tentatively reads TRBD1 or TRBD2 (5 bases each). Trimming cost V 5 bases and J 6 bases, with 8 bases left between them. This CDR3 comprises 11 residues. Germline-derived CDR1 and CDR2 are MNHEY and SMNVEV (reference sequence). The CDR3, as DNA: TGTGCCAGCAGTGGGGGTGGCGAGCAGTACTTC. The encoded protein is CASSGGGEQYF.